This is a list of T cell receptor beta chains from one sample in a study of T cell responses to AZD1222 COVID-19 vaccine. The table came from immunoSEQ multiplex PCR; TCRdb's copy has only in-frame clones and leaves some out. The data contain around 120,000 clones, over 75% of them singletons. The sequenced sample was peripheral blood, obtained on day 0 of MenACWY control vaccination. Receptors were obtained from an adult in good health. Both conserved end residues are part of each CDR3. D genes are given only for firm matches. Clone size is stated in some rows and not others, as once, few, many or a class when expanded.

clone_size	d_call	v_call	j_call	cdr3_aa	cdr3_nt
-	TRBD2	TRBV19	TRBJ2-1	CASSNRLAGGYNEQFF	TGTGCCAGTAGTAACCGACTAGCGGGGGGTTACAATGAGCAGTTCTTC
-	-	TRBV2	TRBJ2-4	CASSEAGVGNIQYF	TGTGCCAGCAGTGAAGCCGGGGTTGGAAACATTCAGTACTTC
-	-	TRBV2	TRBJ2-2	CASRLRDSGSGELFF	TGTGCCAGCAGACTCCGGGACTCAGGGTCCGGGGAGCTGTTTTTT
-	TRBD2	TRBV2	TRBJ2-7	CASSGREGPYEQYF	TGTGCCAGCAGTGGACGGGAGGGCCCCTACGAGCAGTACTTC
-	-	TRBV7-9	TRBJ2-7	CASSLVGGYEQYF	TGTGCCAGCAGCTTAGTTGGCGGCTACGAGCAGTACTTC
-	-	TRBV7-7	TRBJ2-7	CASSLQDGGEQYF	TGTGCTAGCAGCTTACAGGACGGTGGCGAGCAGTACTTC
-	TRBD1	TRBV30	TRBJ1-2	CAYRDSLYGYTF	TGTGCCTACCGGGACAGCCTTTATGGCTACACCTTC
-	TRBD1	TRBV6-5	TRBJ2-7	CASRSTGIGYEQYF	TGTGCCAGCAGATCGACAGGGATTGGCTACGAGCAGTACTTC
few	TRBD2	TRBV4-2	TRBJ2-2	CASSQEGLAGPGELFF	TGTGCCAGCAGCCAAGAGGGCCTAGCGGGGCCCGGGGAGCTGTTTTTT
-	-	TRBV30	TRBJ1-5	CAWSREGTFLGQPQHF	TGTGCCTGGAGTAGGGAAGGGACGTTTTTGGGTCAGCCCCAGCATTTT
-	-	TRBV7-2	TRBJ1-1	CASSLLGMRTEAFF	TGTGCCAGCAGCTTACTAGGGATGCGGACTGAAGCTTTCTTT
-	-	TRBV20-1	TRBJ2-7	CSASPVYEQYF	TGCAGTGCTTCACCTGTTTACGAGCAGTACTTC
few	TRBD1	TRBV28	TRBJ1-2	CASRDRGGVLSYTF	TGTGCCAGCAGGGACAGGGGGGGGGTTCTGAGCTACACCTTC
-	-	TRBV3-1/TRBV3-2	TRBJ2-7	CASSQAAASEQYF	TGTGCCAGCAGCCAAGCGGCAGCGAGCGAGCAGTACTTC
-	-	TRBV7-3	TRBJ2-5	CASSPGASGTQYF	TGTGCCAGCAGCCCAGGGGCTAGCGGAACCCAGTACTTC
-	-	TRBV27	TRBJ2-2	CASSSPRAGELFF	TGTGCCAGCAGTTCGCCCCGGGCCGGGGAGCTGTTTTTT
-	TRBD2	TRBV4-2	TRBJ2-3	CASSRSTGGGPTDTQYF	TGTGCCAGCAGCCGAAGCACGGGGGGAGGGCCCACAGATACGCAGTATTTT
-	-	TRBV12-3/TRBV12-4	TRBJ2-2	CASSFLRGGELFF	TGTGCCAGCAGTTTCCTCCGGGGCGGGGAGCTGTTTTTT
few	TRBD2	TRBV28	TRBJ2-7	CASSLMREQVREQYF	TGTGCCAGCAGTTTGATGCGGGAGCAAGTCCGCGAGCAGTACTTC
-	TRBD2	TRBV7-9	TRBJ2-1	CASSDRLAGDYNEQFF	TGTGCCAGCAGCGACCGACTAGCGGGAGACTACAATGAGCAGTTCTTC
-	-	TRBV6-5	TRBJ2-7	CASSPSLARIYEQYF	TGTGCCAGCAGTCCCTCCTTAGCGCGCATCTACGAGCAGTACTTC
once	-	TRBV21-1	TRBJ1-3	CATPEGYGNTIYF	TGTGCCACCCCTGAGGGGTACGGAAACACCATATATTTT
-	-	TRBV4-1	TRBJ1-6	CASSQGGGGAGPLHF	TGCGCCAGCAGCCAAGGAGGGGGGGGAGCGGGTCCCCTCCACTTT